One sample yielded the 10 T cell receptor beta chains listed below, sequenced in a study of blood T cell repertoires in COVID-19. Measured with immunoSEQ multiplex PCR; TCRdb has only the in-frame clones, and not every one. The data contain about 130,000 clones, roughly 80% of them seen just once; the ten biggest clones take up just over 9%. What was sequenced was PBMCs or T cells enriched from blood (not recorded which). The receptors derive from a man aged 50 to 59 who had recovered from COVID-19.

V is TRBV18 and J is TRBJ2-5; D is possibly TRBD2 (5 bases). This CDR3 comprises 15 residues. CDR1 is KGHSH and CDR2 is LQKENI in the germline V gene. V was trimmed by 3 bases and J by 4 bases, leaving 15 bases between them. The CDR3 region is CASSPGDLAGETQYF. DNA for the CDR3: TGTGCCAGCTCACCGGGCGACCTCGCGGGAGAGACCCAGTACTTC.

The chain joins TRBV7-3 to TRBJ1-1; 10 nucleotides match TRBD1. Trimming took 6 bases from V and 6 from J; bases not matched to a gene: 7. This CDR3 is built from 14 residues. Germline CDR1 reads SGHTA; CDR2 reads FQGTGA. The CDR3 sequence is CASRPTGGASEAFF. The CDR3 DNA reads TGTGCCAGCAGACCGACAGGGGGCGCATCTGAAGCTTTCTTT.

The CDR3 bases are TGTGCCAGCAGCGTGACTAGTGGGCAGGGTACGCAGTATTTT. Translation: CASSVTSGQGTQYF. The gene calls are TRBV6-4 and TRBJ2-3, with a weak D call TRBD2 (6 bases). CDR1 and CDR2 from the germline V gene are MRHNA and SNTAGT. V shed 6 bases and J shed 8 bases, with 18 bases lying between them. This CDR3 has 14 amino acids.

By its share, this clone is medium-sized (0.01 to 0.1%). In DNA, the CDR3 is TGTGCCAGCAGCTTCGGACTAGCGAACACCGGGGAGCTGTTTTTT. Translated: CASSFGLANTGELFF. The chain carries TRBV7-2 and TRBJ2-2; 7 bases agree with TRBD2. Germline-derived CDR1 and CDR2 are SGHTA and FQGNSA. J was trimmed by 0 bases and V by 3 bases; bases with no gene match: 1. The CDR3 length is 15 residues. The variable domain in full, completed from reference TRBV7-2 and TRBJ2-2, reads GAGVSQSPSNKVTEKGKDVELRCDPISGHTALYWYRQSLGQGLEFLIYFQGNSAPDKSGLPSDRFSAERTGGSVSTLTIQRTQQEDSAVYLCASSFGLANTGELFFGEGSRLTVL.

The genes are TRBV27 and TRBJ1-4; D is unresolved. Trimming removed 4 bases at V and 3 bases at J, with 9 bases between. The CDR3 consists of 14 residues. Germline V gene lookup returns CDR1 MNHEY and CDR2 SMNVEV (reference sequence). The CDR3 nucleotides read TGTGCCAGCAGTTCCCGGGTGGCTAATGAAAAACTGTTTTTT. This sequence encodes CASSSRVANEKLFF.

The chain uses TRBV9 and TRBJ1-4; tentative D call: TRBD1 (6 bases). V dropped 3 bases and J dropped 7 bases, with 19 bases sitting between them. Germline V gene lookup returns CDR1 SGDLS and CDR2 YYNGEE. CDR3 length equals 16 residues. As DNA, the CDR3 is TGTGCCAGCAGCGCCAACCCTCAGGGGTTGGGTGAAAAACTGTTTTTT. This encodes CASSANPQGLGEKLFF.

This chain uses TRBV9 with TRBJ1-4, with no clear D. V shed 0 bases and J shed 7 bases, with 10 bases lying between them. The CDR3 loop spans 14 amino acids. Germline CDR1 and CDR2: SGDLS and YYNGEE. In DNA, the CDR3 is TGTGCCAGCAGCGTAGCGGGGTACGGTGAAAAACTGTTTTTT. It yields the protein CASSVAGYGEKLFF. Variable domain in full (rest from reference TRBV9 and TRBJ1-4): DSGVTQTPKHLITATGQRVTLRCSPRSGDLSVYWYQQSLDQGLQFLIQYYNGEERAKGNILERFSAQQFPDLHSELNLSSLELGDSALYFCASSVAGYGEKLFFGSGTQLSVL.

The V and J genes are TRBV4-1 and TRBJ2-7; D is ambiguous. The germline CDR1 and CDR2 sequences are MGHRA and YSYEKL. The V end was cut by 8 bases, the J end by 3 bases, with 14 bases between. This CDR3 comprises 13 residues. The CDR3 nucleotides read TGCGCCAGCGGGCCGACCGAGAACTACGAGCAGTACTTC. Translated, it gives CASGPTENYEQYF.

The V call is TRBV6-2 or TRBV6-3, the J call TRBJ1-1; 7 bases agree with TRBD1. The germline V gene encodes CDR1 MNHEY and CDR2 SVGEGT. This CDR3 comprises 16 residues. The trim removed 4 bases at V and 4 bases at J, leaving 12 bases unmatched. The CDR3 DNA reads TGTGCCAGCAGTTTAAAGGGGGCGGTTTTGGGCACTGAAGCTTTCTTT. Translated: CASSLKGAVLGTEAFF.

The chain recombines TRBV28 with TRBJ2-1; D is perhaps TRBD2 (6 bases). V gave up 1 base and J gave up 4 bases, with 11 bases separating them. Germline lookup yields CDR1 MDHEN and CDR2 SYDVKM. The CDR3 covers 15 residues. The CDR3 sequence is CASSLSGLSYNEQFF. The CDR3, as DNA: TGTGCCAGCAGTTTATCTGGACTATCTTACAATGAGCAGTTCTTC. The entire variable domain, with the rest obtained from reference TRBV28 and TRBJ2-1, is as follows: DVKVTQSSRYLVKRTGEKVFLECVQDMDHENMFWYRQDPGLGLRLIYFSYDVKMKEKGDIPEGYSVSREKKERFSLILESASTNQTSMYLCASSLSGLSYNEQFFGPGTRLTVL.